This T cell receptor (beta chain) was recovered during a study of control samples from healthy donors and cancer patients. Assay: immunoSEQ multiplex PCR; the TCRdb copy retains only in-frame clones and omits some. The sample has about 70,000 clones, 84% seen once. Between the trimmed V and J ends, which lost 3 bases and 0 bases, there was a span of 9 bases. CDR3 length equals 15 residues. Looked up from germline, CDR1 is MDHEN and CDR2 is SYDVKM. This TCR was recovered from a man between 50 and 59 years old in good health. The sample was blood. The J gene is TRBJ1-3, the V gene TRBV28; possibly TRBD1 for D (5 bases). The CDR3 DNA sequence: TGTGCCAGCAGTTTGGGGCAGGACTCTGGAAACACCATATATTTT. As protein: CASSLGQDSGNTIYF.